This TCR beta chain was sequenced for a study of immune characterization of retroperitoneal liposarcoma. CDR1 is MGHRA, CDR2 YSYEKL, per germline. The CDR3 contains 16 residues. With 0 bases removed from V and 4 bases from J, the gap between germline ends came to 13 bases. In TCRdb, the PCR reads were re-called with MiXCR into one record per CDR3 protein. The sample has around 3,000 distinct CDR3 sequences, 25% to 30% seen once. The sample comprised tumor tissue. The chain recombines TRBV4-1 with TRBJ2-4, with no clear D. The sequence was collected from a female donor with retroperitoneal liposarcoma. The CDR3 bases are TGCGCCAGCAGCCAAGAGCGAAGGGCGATTAAAAACATTCAGTACTTC. Its protein product is CASSQERRAIKNIQYF.